This is a list of T cell receptor beta chains from one sample in a study of shared clonotypes between healthy human individuals. Profiled with immunoSEQ multiplex PCR; TCRdb holds only in-frame clones, not every one. The table shows over 2 million clones, with around 93% occurring only once. Sequenced sample: naive CD4+ T cells from PBMCs. The receptor set was obtained from a man in his late teens or twenties in good health. Some clones in this sample may be carry-over from other donors' samples. Both conserved end residues are part of each CDR3. Fields, in order: V gene, D gene, J gene, clone size, CDR3 protein, CDR3 DNA. D genes are given only for firm matches. Clone size is given for some rows only: seen once, a few or many times, or a class if the clone is expanded.

v_gene: TRBV27; d_gene: TRBD2; j_gene: TRBJ2-2; abundance: -; CDR3aa: CASSLGPGRASPGELFF; CDR3nt: TGTGCCAGCAGTTTGGGTCCCGGGAGGGCCTCACCCGGGGAGCTGTTTTTT
v_gene: TRBV7-8; d_gene: -; j_gene: TRBJ2-7; abundance: -; CDR3aa: CASSLVPSSRAYEQYF; CDR3nt: TGTGCCAGCAGCTTAGTGCCTTCGAGCAGAGCCTACGAGCAGTACTTC
v_gene: TRBV28; d_gene: -; j_gene: TRBJ2-3; abundance: -; CDR3aa: CASSGRADTQYF; CDR3nt: TGTGCCAGCAGTGGCCGGGCAGATACGCAGTATTTT
v_gene: TRBV28; d_gene: -; j_gene: TRBJ1-3; abundance: -; CDR3aa: CASTVPIIGNTIYF; CDR3nt: TGTGCCAGCACCGTTCCCATAATCGGGAACACCATATATTTT
v_gene: TRBV18; d_gene: -; j_gene: TRBJ2-7; abundance: -; CDR3aa: CASSATAAMSYEQYF; CDR3nt: TGTGCCAGCTCAGCCACAGCCGCGATGTCCTACGAGCAGTACTTC
v_gene: TRBV5-1; d_gene: TRBD1; j_gene: TRBJ2-7; abundance: -; CDR3aa: CASSQGQQTYEQYF; CDR3nt: TGCGCCAGCAGCCAGGGACAGCAGACCTACGAGCAGTACTTC
v_gene: TRBV28; d_gene: TRBD1; j_gene: TRBJ1-3; abundance: once; CDR3aa: CASSFGPGQGIGNTIYF; CDR3nt: TGTGCCAGCAGTTTCGGGCCGGGACAGGGAATTGGAAACACCATATATTTT
v_gene: TRBV5-1; d_gene: TRBD1; j_gene: TRBJ1-2; abundance: -; CDR3aa: CASSARTGFDGYTF; CDR3nt: TGCGCCAGCAGCGCCCGGACAGGCTTCGATGGCTACACCTTC
v_gene: TRBV5-1; d_gene: TRBD2; j_gene: TRBJ2-1; abundance: -; CDR3aa: CASSHKTSGSYNEQFF; CDR3nt: TGCGCCAGCAGCCACAAAACTAGCGGGAGCTACAATGAGCAGTTCTTC
v_gene: TRBV15; d_gene: -; j_gene: TRBJ2-7; abundance: -; CDR3aa: CATSRGGTAAYEQYF; CDR3nt: TGTGCCACCAGCAGAGGTGGGACGGCGGCCTACGAGCAGTACTTC
v_gene: TRBV7-9; d_gene: -; j_gene: TRBJ2-1; abundance: -; CDR3aa: CASSPRSRASSYNEQFF; CDR3nt: TGTGCCAGCAGCCCCCGTTCAAGGGCTAGTTCCTACAATGAGCAGTTCTTC
v_gene: TRBV7-2; d_gene: -; j_gene: TRBJ2-1; abundance: -; CDR3aa: CASSLAGVPYNEQFF; CDR3nt: TGTGCCAGCAGCTTAGCGGGAGTTCCCTACAATGAGCAGTTCTTC
v_gene: TRBV19; d_gene: -; j_gene: TRBJ1-2; abundance: -; CDR3aa: CASSMKGDPNYGYTF; CDR3nt: TGTGCCAGTAGTATGAAGGGTGACCCTAACTATGGCTACACCTTC
v_gene: TRBV11-3; d_gene: TRBD1; j_gene: TRBJ2-7; abundance: once; CDR3aa: CASSPRDRPYEQYF; CDR3nt: TGTGCCAGCAGCCCCCGGGACAGACCCTACGAGCAGTACTTC
v_gene: TRBV9; d_gene: TRBD2; j_gene: TRBJ2-1; abundance: -; CDR3aa: CASSRGGTTPLDEQFF; CDR3nt: TGTGCCAGCAGCCGAGGCGGGACTACCCCTTTGGATGAGCAGTTCTTC
v_gene: TRBV2; d_gene: TRBD2; j_gene: TRBJ2-7; abundance: -; CDR3aa: CASRWTSGSYEQYF; CDR3nt: TGTGCCAGCAGGTGGACTAGCGGGAGCTACGAGCAGTACTTC
v_gene: TRBV6-6; d_gene: TRBD2; j_gene: TRBJ2-7; abundance: -; CDR3aa: CASSSPGGLYEQYF; CDR3nt: TGTGCCAGCAGCTCCCCGGGGGGGCTATACGAGCAGTACTTC
v_gene: TRBV28; d_gene: -; j_gene: TRBJ1-1; abundance: -; CDR3aa: CASSPLTTEAFF; CDR3nt: TGTGCCAGCAGCCCGCTAACCACTGAAGCTTTCTTT
v_gene: TRBV21-1; d_gene: -; j_gene: TRBJ2-1; abundance: -; CDR3aa: CASSKDCQRQFF; CDR3nt: TGTGCCAGCAGTAAGGATTGCCAGAGGCAGTTCTTC
v_gene: TRBV18; d_gene: -; j_gene: TRBJ2-7; abundance: -; CDR3aa: CASSLTAIYEQYF; CDR3nt: TGTGCCAGCTCACTGACAGCGATCTACGAGCAGTACTTC
v_gene: TRBV28; d_gene: -; j_gene: TRBJ2-3; abundance: once; CDR3aa: CASSVLREQDTQYF; CDR3nt: TGTGCCAGCAGTGTACTCAGGGAGCAAGATACGCAGTATTTT
v_gene: TRBV5-1; d_gene: TRBD2; j_gene: TRBJ2-1; abundance: -; CDR3aa: CASSLLPLSGIKPREQFF; CDR3nt: TGCGCCAGCAGCTTGTTGCCCCTTAGCGGGATTAAGCCTAGAGAGCAGTTCTTC
v_gene: TRBV9; d_gene: TRBD2; j_gene: TRBJ2-7; abundance: -; CDR3aa: CASSVGGGVDYEQYF; CDR3nt: TGTGCCAGCAGCGTAGGTGGGGGGGTGGACTACGAGCAGTACTTC
v_gene: TRBV2; d_gene: -; j_gene: TRBJ1-5; abundance: -; CDR3aa: CASSEYGDQPQHF; CDR3nt: TGTGCCAGCAGTGAATATGGGGATCAGCCCCAGCATTTT
v_gene: TRBV14; d_gene: TRBD2; j_gene: TRBJ2-7; abundance: once; CDR3aa: CASSQPLRSGRAAEQYF; CDR3nt: TGTGCCAGCAGCCAACCCCTTCGTAGCGGGAGGGCCGCCGAGCAGTACTTC
v_gene: TRBV5-4; d_gene: -; j_gene: TRBJ2-7; abundance: -; CDR3aa: CASSTDAREQYF; CDR3nt: TGTGCCAGCAGCACGGACGCGAGGGAGCAGTACTTC
v_gene: TRBV28; d_gene: TRBD1; j_gene: TRBJ1-2; abundance: -; CDR3aa: CASSSGQGGGYTF; CDR3nt: TGTGCCAGCAGTTCGGGACAGGGCGGTGGCTACACCTTC
v_gene: TRBV5-1; d_gene: TRBD1; j_gene: TRBJ2-5; abundance: -; CDR3aa: CASSLGDRETQYF; CDR3nt: TGCGCCAGCAGCTTGGGGGACAGGGAGACCCAGTACTTC
v_gene: TRBV28; d_gene: -; j_gene: TRBJ2-2; abundance: -; CDR3aa: CASSSGGLNTGELFF; CDR3nt: TGTGCCAGCAGTTCCGGGGGCCTAAACACCGGGGAGCTGTTTTTT
v_gene: TRBV7-2; d_gene: TRBD2; j_gene: TRBJ2-5; abundance: -; CDR3aa: CASSKIPGLAGGQETQYF; CDR3nt: TGTGCCAGCAGCAAAATCCCGGGACTAGCGGGAGGCCAAGAGACCCAGTACTTC
v_gene: TRBV20-1; d_gene: -; j_gene: TRBJ1-1; abundance: -; CDR3aa: CSAGRTEAFF; CDR3nt: TGCAGTGCGGGGAGGACTGAAGCTTTCTTT
v_gene: TRBV11-2; d_gene: -; j_gene: TRBJ2-7; abundance: -; CDR3aa: CASSLGLFSYEQYF; CDR3nt: TGTGCCAGCAGCTTAGGGCTGTTCTCCTACGAGCAGTACTTC
v_gene: TRBV27; d_gene: -; j_gene: TRBJ2-1; abundance: -; CDR3aa: CASNRIPGSYNEQFF; CDR3nt: TGTGCCAGCAATCGAATACCCGGATCCTACAATGAGCAGTTCTTC
v_gene: TRBV4-3; d_gene: -; j_gene: TRBJ2-4; abundance: once; CDR3aa: CASSELGTLQNIQYF; CDR3nt: TGCGCCAGCAGCGAATTGGGGACCCTACAGAACATTCAGTACTTC
v_gene: TRBV5-1; d_gene: TRBD1; j_gene: TRBJ2-7; abundance: -; CDR3aa: CASSGTGTYEQYF; CDR3nt: TGCGCCAGCTCCGGGACAGGGACCTACGAGCAGTACTTC
v_gene: TRBV4-2; d_gene: TRBD2; j_gene: TRBJ2-3; abundance: -; CDR3aa: CASSQRRLAGSTDTQYF; CDR3nt: TGTGCCAGCAGCCAGAGGAGACTAGCGGGTAGCACAGATACGCAGTATTTT
v_gene: TRBV29-1; d_gene: TRBD2; j_gene: TRBJ2-7; abundance: once; CDR3aa: CSAARAGDYEQYF; CDR3nt: TGCAGCGCCGCCCGGGCGGGAGACTACGAGCAGTACTTC
v_gene: TRBV6-6; d_gene: -; j_gene: TRBJ2-2; abundance: -; CDR3aa: CASSYANTGELFF; CDR3nt: TGTGCCAGCAGTTACGCGAACACCGGGGAGCTGTTTTTT